This T cell receptor beta chain derives from a study of blood T cell repertoires in COVID-19. About this clone itself: Other DNA sequences from this sample encode an identical CDR3 as well.

The data were produced by immunoSEQ multiplex PCR, yet TCRdb's version contains in-frame clones alone and is incomplete. The sample carries over 150,000 clones, roughly nine tenths recorded once. Participants were placed into cohorts based on the clinical history they reported. The CDR3 spans 12 residues. CDR1 and CDR2 from the germline V gene are SNHLY and FYNNEI. With 5 bases removed from V and 3 bases from J, the gap between germline ends came to 6 bases. The clonotype was recovered from a woman aged 50 to 60 who had recovered from COVID-19. The rearrangement links TRBV2 to TRBJ2-3; tentatively, D is TRBD2 (5 bases). Sequencing used PBMCs or T cells enriched from blood (not recorded which). CDR3 nucleotides: TGTGCCAGCAGTCGCGGGACAGATACGCAGTATTTT. This gives the protein CASSRGTDTQYF.